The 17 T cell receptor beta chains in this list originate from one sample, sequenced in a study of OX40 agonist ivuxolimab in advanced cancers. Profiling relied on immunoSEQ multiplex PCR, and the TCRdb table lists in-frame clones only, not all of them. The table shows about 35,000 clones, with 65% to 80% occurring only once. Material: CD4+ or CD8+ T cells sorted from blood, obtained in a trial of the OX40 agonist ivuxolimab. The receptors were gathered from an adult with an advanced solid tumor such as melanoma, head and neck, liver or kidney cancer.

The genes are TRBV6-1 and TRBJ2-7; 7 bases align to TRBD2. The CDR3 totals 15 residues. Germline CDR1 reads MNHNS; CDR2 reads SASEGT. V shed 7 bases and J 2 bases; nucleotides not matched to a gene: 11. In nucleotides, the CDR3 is TGTGCCAGCACTAAAAGCGGGGACCCCGCCTACGAGCAGTACTTC. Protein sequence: CASTKSGDPAYEQYF.

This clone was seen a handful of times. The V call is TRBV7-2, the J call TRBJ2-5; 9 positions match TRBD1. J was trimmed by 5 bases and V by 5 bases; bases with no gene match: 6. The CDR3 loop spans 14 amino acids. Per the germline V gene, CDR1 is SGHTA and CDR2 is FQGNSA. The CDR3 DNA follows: TGTGCCAGCAGCCTCGGGACAGGGCTGGAGACCCAGTACTTC. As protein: CASSLGTGLETQYF.

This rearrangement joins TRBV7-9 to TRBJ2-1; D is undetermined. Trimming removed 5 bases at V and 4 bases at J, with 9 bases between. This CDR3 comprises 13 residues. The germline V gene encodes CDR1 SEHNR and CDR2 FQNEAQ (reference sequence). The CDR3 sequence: CASSLSVYNEQFF. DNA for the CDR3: TGTGCCAGCAGCCTTAGTGTTTACAATGAGCAGTTCTTC. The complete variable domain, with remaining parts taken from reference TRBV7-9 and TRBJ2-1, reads DTGVSQNPRHKITKRGQNVTFRCDPISEHNRLYWYRQTLGQGPEFLTYFQNEAQLEKSRLLSDRFSAERPKGSFSTLEIQRTEQGDSAMYLCASSLSVYNEQFFGPGTRLTVL.

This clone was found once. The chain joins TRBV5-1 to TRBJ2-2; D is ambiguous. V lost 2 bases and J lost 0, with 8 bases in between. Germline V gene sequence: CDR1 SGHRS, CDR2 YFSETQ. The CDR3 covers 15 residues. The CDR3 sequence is CASSFTAANTGELFF. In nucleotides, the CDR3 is TGCGCCAGCAGCTTCACAGCCGCGAACACCGGGGAGCTGTTTTTT.

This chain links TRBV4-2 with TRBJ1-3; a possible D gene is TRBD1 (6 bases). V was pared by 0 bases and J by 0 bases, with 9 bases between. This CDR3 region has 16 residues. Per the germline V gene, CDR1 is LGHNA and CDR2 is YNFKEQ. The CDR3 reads CASSQDGTNSGNTIYF. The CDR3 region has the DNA TGTGCCAGCAGCCAAGACGGGACAAACTCTGGAAACACCATATATTTT.

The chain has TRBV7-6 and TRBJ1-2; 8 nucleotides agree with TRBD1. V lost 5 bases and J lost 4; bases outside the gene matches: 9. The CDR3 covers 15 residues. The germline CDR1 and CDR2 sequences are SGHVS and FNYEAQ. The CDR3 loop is CASSPLDRAPYGYTF. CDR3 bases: TGTGCCAGCAGCCCACTGGACAGGGCGCCCTATGGCTACACCTTC.

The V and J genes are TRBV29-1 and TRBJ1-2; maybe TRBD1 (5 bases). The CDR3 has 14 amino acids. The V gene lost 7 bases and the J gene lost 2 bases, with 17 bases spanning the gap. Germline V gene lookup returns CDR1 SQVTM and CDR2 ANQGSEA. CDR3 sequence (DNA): TGCAGCGCCCTTGCGGCAGGGATGAACTATGGCTACACCTTC. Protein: CSALAAGMNYGYTF.

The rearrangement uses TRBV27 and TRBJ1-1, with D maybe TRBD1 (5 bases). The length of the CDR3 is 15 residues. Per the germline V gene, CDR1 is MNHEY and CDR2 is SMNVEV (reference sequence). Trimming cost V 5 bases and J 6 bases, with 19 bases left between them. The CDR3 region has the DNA TGTGCCAGCAGTCCCACCGGGGGATTACGGGCTGAAGCTTTCTTT. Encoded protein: CASSPTGGLRAEAFF.

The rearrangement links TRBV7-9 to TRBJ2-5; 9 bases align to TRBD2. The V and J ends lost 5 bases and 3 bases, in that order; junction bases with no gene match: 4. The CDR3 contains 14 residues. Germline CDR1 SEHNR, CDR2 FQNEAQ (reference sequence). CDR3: CASSLWTSEETQYF. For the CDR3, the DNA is TGTGCCAGCAGCCTTTGGACTAGCGAAGAGACCCAGTACTTC.

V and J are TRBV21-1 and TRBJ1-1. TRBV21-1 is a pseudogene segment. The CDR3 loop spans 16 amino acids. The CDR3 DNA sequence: TGTGCCAGCAGCAAAGGCATCGACGGAGAGAACACTGAAGCTTTCTTT. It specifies CASSKGIDGENTEAFF.

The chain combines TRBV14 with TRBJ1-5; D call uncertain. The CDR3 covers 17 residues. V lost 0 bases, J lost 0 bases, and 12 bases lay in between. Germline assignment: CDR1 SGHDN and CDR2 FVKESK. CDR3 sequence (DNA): TGTGCCAGCAGCCAAGATTCCAGGCGGGGTAGCAATCAGCCCCAGCATTTT. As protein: CASSQDSRRGSNQPQHF.

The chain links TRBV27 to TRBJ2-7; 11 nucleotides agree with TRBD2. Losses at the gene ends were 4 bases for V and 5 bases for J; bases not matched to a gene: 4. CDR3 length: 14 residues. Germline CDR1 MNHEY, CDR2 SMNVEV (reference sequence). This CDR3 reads CASSSLAGVDEQYF. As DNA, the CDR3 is TGTGCCAGCAGTTCACTAGCGGGGGTCGACGAGCAGTACTTC.

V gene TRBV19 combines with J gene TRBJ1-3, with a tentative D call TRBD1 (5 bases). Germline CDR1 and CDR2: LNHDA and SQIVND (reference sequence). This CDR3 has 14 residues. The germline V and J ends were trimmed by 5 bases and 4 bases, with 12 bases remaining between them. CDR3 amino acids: CASSQGSGGNTIYF. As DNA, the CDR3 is TGTGCCAGTAGTCAGGGCTCGGGAGGAAACACCATATATTTT. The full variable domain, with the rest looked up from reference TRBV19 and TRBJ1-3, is DGGITQSPKYLFRKEGQNVTLSCEQNLNHDAMYWYRQDPGQGLRLIYYSQIVNDFQKGDIAEGYSVSREKKESFPLTVTSAQKNPTAFYLCASSQGSGGNTIYFGEGSWLTVV.

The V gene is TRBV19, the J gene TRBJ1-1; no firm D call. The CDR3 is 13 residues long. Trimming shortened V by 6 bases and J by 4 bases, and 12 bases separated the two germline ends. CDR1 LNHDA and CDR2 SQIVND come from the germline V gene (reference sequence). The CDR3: CASRPIFGTEAFF. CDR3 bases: TGTGCCAGTAGGCCGATATTTGGCACTGAAGCTTTCTTT.

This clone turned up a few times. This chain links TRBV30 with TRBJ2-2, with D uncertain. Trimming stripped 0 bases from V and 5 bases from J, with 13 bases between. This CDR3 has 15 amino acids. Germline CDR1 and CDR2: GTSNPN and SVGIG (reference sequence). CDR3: CAWSVTHWRTGELFF. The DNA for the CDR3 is TGTGCCTGGAGTGTCACTCACTGGAGAACCGGGGAGCTGTTTTTT.

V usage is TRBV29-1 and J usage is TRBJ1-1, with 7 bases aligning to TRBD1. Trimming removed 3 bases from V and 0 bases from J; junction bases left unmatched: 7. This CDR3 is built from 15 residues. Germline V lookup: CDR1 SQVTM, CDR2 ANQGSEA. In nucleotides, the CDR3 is TGCAGCGTTGATCGGAGTGACAGGGTGAACACTGAAGCTTTCTTT. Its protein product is CSVDRSDRVNTEAFF.

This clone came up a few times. CDR3 bases: TGTGCCAGCAGCCAAGGGAGCGGGGGGGCCTACGAGCAGTACTTC. It is translated as CASSQGSGGAYEQYF. V usage is TRBV5-4 and J usage is TRBJ2-7; 10 bases align to TRBD2. V lost 4 bases and J lost 2; bases outside the gene matches: 6. In germline, CDR1 is SGHNT, CDR2 YYREEE (reference sequence). This CDR3 has 15 residues. The full variable domain, in which reference TRBV5-4 and TRBJ2-7 provide the parts outside the CDR3, is ETGVTQSPTHLIKTRGQQVTLRCSSQSGHNTVSWYQQALGQGPQFIFQYYREEENGRGNFPPRFSGLQFPNYSSELNVNALELDDSALYLCASSQGSGGAYEQYFGPGTRLTVT.